The 26 T cell receptor beta chains below come from one sample, sequenced in a study of beta chain features in type 1 diabetes. Study-wide results and limits: Moderate yet significant TCRB CDR3 shortening was seen in Type 1 diabetes patients in all four CD4+ subsets.

No antigens are known for them. The whole isolated RNA underwent reverse transcription, so sequencing captured expressed TCRB transcripts. TCRdb's table, derived via immunoSEQ multiplex PCR, lists solely in-frame clones and lacks some. This sample yields about 170,000 clones, of which approximately 8% are seen a single time; roughly 0.5% belongs to the top ten. Material: central memory CD4+ T cells from blood. The receptors derive from a man between 18 and 35 years old with type 1 diabetes.

This clone turned up a few times. This chain uses TRBV7-2 with TRBJ2-7; 9 nucleotides line up with TRBD1. V was clipped by 5 bases and J by 3 bases; unmatched bases: 5. Germline V gene data show CDR1 as SGHTA and CDR2 as FQGNSA. CDR3 length: 14 amino acids. CDR3 in amino acids: CASSTNRGRYEQYF. The DNA for the CDR3 is TGTGCCAGCAGCACAAACAGGGGGCGCTACGAGCAGTACTTC.

CDR3: CASGDTSGNTIYF. CDR3 DNA: TGTGCCAGCGGAGATACCTCTGGAAACACCATATATTTT. The chain uses TRBV28 and TRBJ1-3; D gene ambiguous. The CDR3 is 13 amino acids. Germline V gene sequence: CDR1 MDHEN, CDR2 SYDVKM. Trimming pared 8 bases from V and 0 bases from J, leaving 8 bases between.

The V gene is TRBV7-2, the J gene TRBJ1-1, with D perhaps TRBD1 (6 bases). Germline V gives CDR1 SGHTA, CDR2 FQGNSA. The CDR3 runs 14 residues. V was shortened by 3 bases and J by 4 bases, with 12 bases between the two germline ends. Here the CDR3 reads CASSFMGASTEAFF. Here the CDR3 DNA reads TGTGCCAGCAGCTTCATGGGGGCATCCACTGAAGCTTTCTTT.

This clone was found a few times. This chain connects TRBV7-2 to TRBJ1-4; tentative D call: TRBD1 (6 bases). The germline V gene has CDR1 SGHTA and CDR2 FQGNSA. V was clipped by 4 bases and J by 5 bases, with 17 bases between them. This CDR3 is built from 16 residues. CDR3 DNA sequence: TGTGCCAGCAGCTCCGAGCGGGGGGCGGGAAATGAAAAACTGTTTTTT. It yields the protein CASSSERGAGNEKLFF. The complete variable domain, with remaining parts taken from reference TRBV7-2 and TRBJ1-4, reads GAGVSQSPSNKVTEKGKDVELRCDPISGHTALYWYRQSLGQGLEFLIYFQGNSAPDKSGLPSDRFSAERTGGSVSTLTIQRTQQEDSAVYLCASSSERGAGNEKLFFGSGTQLSVL.

This sequence joins TRBV28 and TRBJ2-7, with no clear D. The CDR3 sequence is 14 residues long. V lost 6 bases, J lost 3 bases, and 15 bases lay in between. Germline V gene data show CDR1 as MDHEN and CDR2 as SYDVKM. The CDR3 bases are TGTGCCAGCAGCCCCCCGTCCCGACTCTACGAGCAGTACTTC. It specifies CASSPPSRLYEQYF. The variable domain in full, completed from reference TRBV28 and TRBJ2-7, reads DVKVTQSSRYLVKRTGEKVFLECVQDMDHENMFWYRQDPGLGLRLIYFSYDVKMKEKGDIPEGYSVSREKKERFSLILESASTNQTSMYLCASSPPSRLYEQYFGPGTRLTVT.

This clone was found a few times. The sample carries other DNA sequences with the same CDR3. The V and J genes are TRBV4-3 and TRBJ1-1, with TRBD1 as a possible D gene (6 bases). Trimming removed 1 base from V and 1 base from J, with 10 bases in between. Germline V gene data show CDR1 as LGHNA and CDR2 as YSLEER. The CDR3 runs to 15 residues. The CDR3 nucleotides read TGCGCCAGCAGCCAAGGACAGGCAAAGAACACTGAAGCTTTCTTT. Protein sequence: CASSQGQAKNTEAFF.

This chain connects TRBV5-6 to TRBJ2-7; 7 positions match TRBD2. CDR3 length equals 14 residues. From germline, CDR1 is SGHDT and CDR2 YYEEEE. V was pared by 0 bases and J by 7 bases, with 7 bases of the junction left unmatched. The CDR3 region is CASSLDSGLGEQYF. In DNA form, the CDR3 reads TGTGCCAGCAGCTTGGATTCCGGACTAGGGGAGCAGTACTTC.

The chain is built from TRBV11-2 and TRBJ2-3; D is possibly TRBD2 (6 bases). This CDR3 contains 16 residues. The germline gives CDR1 SGHAT, CDR2 FQNNGV. V lost 3 bases and J 0 bases, leaving 13 bases between the germline ends. This CDR3 reads CASSFRGSGSTDTQYF. The CDR3, as DNA: TGTGCCAGCAGCTTCCGGGGCAGCGGGAGCACAGATACGCAGTATTTT.

This clone was observed a handful of times. The chain couples TRBV19 to TRBJ2-7, with 8 bases that match TRBD2. The CDR3 runs to 16 residues. J lost 3 bases, V lost 0 bases, and 7 bases had no gene match. Germline assignment: CDR1 LNHDA and CDR2 SQIVND (reference sequence). CDR3: CASSIDATSVGYEQYF. CDR3 coding DNA: TGTGCCAGTAGTATAGACGCGACTAGCGTGGGCTACGAGCAGTACTTC.

A few counts support this clone. This chain uses TRBV19 with TRBJ2-3; no definite D call. The CDR3 extends over 14 amino acids. With 4 bases removed from V and 3 bases from J, the gap between germline ends came to 11 bases. CDR1 and CDR2 from the germline V gene are LNHDA and SQIVND (reference sequence). CDR3 amino acids: CASSKERWTDTQYF. As DNA, the CDR3 is TGTGCCAGTAGTAAGGAGAGATGGACAGATACGCAGTATTTT.

This clone appeared a few times. The chain recombines TRBV19 with TRBJ2-2; D not certain. Germline loops: CDR1 LNHDA, CDR2 SQIVND (reference sequence). V lost 8 bases and J lost 0, with 7 bases in between. This CDR3 is built from 13 residues. CDR3 coding DNA: TGTGCCAGTTGTCCCGCGAACACCGGGGAGCTGTTTTTT. Translation: CASCPANTGELFF.

This clone was seen a few times. The chain joins TRBV6-1 to TRBJ2-5, with D unclear. V was clipped by 8 bases and J by 4 bases, with 11 bases between them. Germline V gene sequence: CDR1 MNHNS, CDR2 SASEGT. The CDR3 consists of 12 residues. The CDR3 coding sequence is TGTGCCAGCTTAAGGAGAGTAGAGACCCAGTACTTC. Its translation is CASLRRVETQYF.

The chain couples TRBV18 to TRBJ2-7; no clear D. From germline, CDR1 is KGHSH and CDR2 LQKENI. Between the trimmed V and J ends, which lost 4 bases and 2 bases, there was a span of 9 bases. CDR3 length equals 13 residues. The CDR3 reads CASSLRLAYEQYF. In DNA form, the CDR3 reads TGTGCCAGCTCACTCCGACTCGCCTACGAGCAGTACTTC. Using reference TRBV18 and TRBJ2-7 for the parts outside the CDR3, the full variable domain is NAGVMQNPRHLVRRRGQEARLRCSPMKGHSHVYWYRQLPEEGLKFMVYLQKENIIDESGMPKERFSAEFPKEGPSILRIQQVVRGDSAAYFCASSLRLAYEQYFGPGTRLTVT.

V usage is TRBV19 and J usage is TRBJ2-5; TRBD2 aligns across 9 bases. Per the germline V gene, CDR1 is LNHDA and CDR2 is SQIVND (reference sequence). The ends lost 2 bases at V and 3 bases at J; junction bases unmatched: 4. CDR3 length: 15 residues. This chain's CDR3 is CASSIQGLAEETQYF. The DNA for the CDR3 is TGTGCCAGTAGTATACAGGGACTAGCAGAAGAGACCCAGTACTTC.

The DNA for the CDR3 is TGTGCTGTGAGGCCGGGACTAGCGGGAGGTGAGCAGTTCTTC. The encoded protein is CAVRPGLAGGEQFF. This chain links TRBV30 with TRBJ2-1; 15 bases align to TRBD2. The CDR3 length is 14 residues. Per germline, CDR1 GTSNPN and CDR2 SVGIG (reference sequence). Full variable domain (remainder filled in from reference TRBV30 and TRBJ2-1): SQTIHQWPATLVQPVGSPLSLECTVEGTSNPNLYWYRQAAGRGLQLLFYSVGIGQISSEVPQNLSASRPQDRQFILSSKKLLLSDSGFYLCAVRPGLAGGEQFFGPGTRLTVL.

This clone was detected only a few times. V and J are TRBV2 and TRBJ1-2; weak D call: TRBD1 (6 bases). CDR3 size: 15 residues. CDR1 SNHLY and CDR2 FYNNEI come from the germline V gene. Trimming shortened V by 4 bases and J by 8 bases, and 20 bases separated the two germline ends. The CDR3 DNA follows: TGTGCCAGCAGTGCCCGGCCAGGGGCTGAGAGCGGCTACACCTTC. Its protein product is CASSARPGAESGYTF.

The chain is built from TRBV9 and TRBJ1-2, with TRBD1 as a possible D gene (5 bases). The CDR3 contains 13 residues. V dropped 0 bases and J dropped 8 bases, with 11 bases sitting between them. From germline, CDR1 is SGDLS and CDR2 YYNGEE. This CDR3 is CASSVEAGRGYTF. The CDR3 region has the DNA TGTGCCAGCAGCGTAGAGGCAGGGCGAGGCTACACCTTC.

This chain joins TRBV30 and TRBJ1-5; D possibly corresponds to TRBD1 (6 bases). The CDR3 totals 14 residues. Germline V gene data show CDR1 as GTSNPN and CDR2 as SVGIG (reference sequence). V lost 3 bases and J lost 6, with 15 bases in between. CDR3 DNA: TGTGCCTGGAGCGGCGAGGGGGGGCTTCAGCCCCAGCATTTT. This translates into CAWSGEGGLQPQHF. The full variable domain, completed using reference TRBV30 and TRBJ1-5, is SQTIHQWPATLVQPVGSPLSLECTVEGTSNPNLYWYRQAAGRGLQLLFYSVGIGQISSEVPQNLSASRPQDRQFILSSKKLLLSDSGFYLCAWSGEGGLQPQHFGDGTRLSIL.

This clone occurred a few times. This sequence joins TRBV27 and TRBJ2-7; D is possibly TRBD2 (6 bases). The germline V and J ends were trimmed by 6 bases and 0 bases, with 15 bases remaining between them. CDR3 size: 15 residues. Germline assignment: CDR1 MNHEY and CDR2 SMNVEV (reference sequence). CDR3 region: CASRPGGSNSYEQYF. The CDR3 coding sequence is TGTGCCAGCAGACCTGGGGGGTCGAACTCCTACGAGCAGTACTTC.

The chain links TRBV5-4 to TRBJ2-3, with a possible D match to TRBD2 (5 bases). This CDR3 is 14 amino acids long. V was pared by 5 bases and J by 0 bases, with 10 bases between. In germline, CDR1 is SGHNT, CDR2 YYREEE (reference sequence). The CDR3 region has the DNA TGTGCCAGCAGGCTCCCGGGGAGCACAGATACGCAGTATTTT. Translated, it gives CASRLPGSTDTQYF.

The sample holds a few counts of this clone. The chain couples TRBV20-1 to TRBJ2-5, with D perhaps TRBD1 (5 bases). Looked up from germline, CDR1 is DFQATT and CDR2 is SNEGSKA (reference sequence). Trimming pared 4 bases from V and 5 bases from J, leaving 8 bases between. The CDR3 spans 11 residues. CDR3 DNA sequence: TGCAGTGCTACCAGGGTCGAGACCCAGTACTTC. It is translated as CSATRVETQYF.

The chain combines TRBV7-2 with TRBJ2-7; 11 bases match TRBD2. Germline V gene lookup returns CDR1 SGHTA and CDR2 FQGNSA. The trim removed 5 bases at V and 3 bases at J, leaving 3 bases unmatched. The CDR3 has 14 residues. The CDR3 here is CASSPGLADYEQYF. DNA for the CDR3: TGTGCCAGCAGCCCGGGACTAGCGGACTACGAGCAGTACTTC.

The chain combines TRBV2 with TRBJ2-1; a weak D match, TRBD1 (6 bases). The germline V gene encodes CDR1 SNHLY and CDR2 FYNNEI. The CDR3 loop spans 12 amino acids. V was clipped by 8 bases and J by 7 bases, with 12 bases between them. The CDR3 here is CASSPDRNEQFF. CDR3 nucleotides: TGTGCCAGCTCCCCTGACAGGAATGAGCAGTTCTTC.

CDR3 coding DNA: TGTGCCAGCTCACCACCTAATCTGGCAGGGTTCTACGAGCAGTACTTC. Its protein product is CASSPPNLAGFYEQYF. The chain employs TRBV18 and TRBJ2-7, with D possibly TRBD1 on 5 matching bases. There are 16 residues in the CDR3. The germline CDR1 and CDR2 sequences are KGHSH and LQKENI. Trimming stripped 0 bases from V and 3 bases from J, with 15 bases between. The variable domain in full, with the rest retrieved from reference TRBV18 and TRBJ2-7, is NAGVMQNPRHLVRRRGQEARLRCSPMKGHSHVYWYRQLPEEGLKFMVYLQKENIIDESGMPKERFSAEFPKEGPSILRIQQVVRGDSAAYFCASSPPNLAGFYEQYFGPGTRLTVT.

This clone was seen a handful of times. V and J are TRBV2 and TRBJ1-1; 9 nucleotides agree with TRBD1. This CDR3 is 15 amino acids long. V trimming: 4 bases; J trimming: 1 base; junction bases outside the gene matches: 4. Looked up from germline, CDR1 is SNHLY and CDR2 is FYNNEI. CDR3 sequence (DNA): TGTGCCAGCAGTGTACAGGGGGCCCGGAACACTGAAGCTTTCTTT. Translating gives CASSVQGARNTEAFF.

The gene calls are TRBV7-2 and TRBJ2-3; D gene unclear. The V and J ends lost 3 bases and 7 bases respectively, with 11 bases between them. Germline V lookup: CDR1 SGHTA, CDR2 FQGNSA. The CDR3 runs to 13 residues. The DNA of the CDR3 is TGTGCCAGCAGCTTGCCCTCTAGGAATACGCAGTATTTT. Residues: CASSLPSRNTQYF. The full variable domain, its missing parts supplied by reference TRBV7-2 and TRBJ2-3, is GAGVSQSPSNKVTEKGKDVELRCDPISGHTALYWYRQSLGQGLEFLIYFQGNSAPDKSGLPSDRFSAERTGGSVSTLTIQRTQQEDSAVYLCASSLPSRNTQYFGPGTRLTVL.